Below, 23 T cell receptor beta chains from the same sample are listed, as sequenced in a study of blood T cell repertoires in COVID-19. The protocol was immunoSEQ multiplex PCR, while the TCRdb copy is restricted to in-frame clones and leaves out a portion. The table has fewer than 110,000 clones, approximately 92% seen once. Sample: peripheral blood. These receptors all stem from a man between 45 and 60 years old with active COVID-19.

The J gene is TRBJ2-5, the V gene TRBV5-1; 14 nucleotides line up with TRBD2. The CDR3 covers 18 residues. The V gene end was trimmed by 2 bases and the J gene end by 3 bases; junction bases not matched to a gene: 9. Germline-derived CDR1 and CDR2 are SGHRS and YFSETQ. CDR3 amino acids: CASSFGQGTSGSKETQYF. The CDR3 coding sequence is TGCGCCAGCAGCTTCGGACAGGGGACTAGCGGGAGTAAAGAGACCCAGTACTTC.

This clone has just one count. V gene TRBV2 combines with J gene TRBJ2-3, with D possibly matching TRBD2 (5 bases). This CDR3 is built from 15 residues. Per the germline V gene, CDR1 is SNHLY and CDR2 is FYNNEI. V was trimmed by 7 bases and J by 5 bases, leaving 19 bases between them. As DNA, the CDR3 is TGTGCCAGCATAATGATTGGACTTGCTCAAGATACGCAGTATTTT. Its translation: CASIMIGLAQDTQYF.

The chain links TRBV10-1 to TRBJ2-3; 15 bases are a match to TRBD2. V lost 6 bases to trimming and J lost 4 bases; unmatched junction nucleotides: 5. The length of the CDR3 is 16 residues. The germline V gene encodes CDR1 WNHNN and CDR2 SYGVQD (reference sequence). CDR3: CASSTGLAGGADTQYF. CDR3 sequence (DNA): TGCGCCAGCAGCACCGGACTAGCGGGAGGGGCAGATACGCAGTATTTT.

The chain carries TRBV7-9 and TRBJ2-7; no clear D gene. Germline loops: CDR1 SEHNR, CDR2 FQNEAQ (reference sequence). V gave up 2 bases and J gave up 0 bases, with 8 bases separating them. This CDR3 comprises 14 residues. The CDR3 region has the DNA TGTGCCAGCAGCTTACCACAGAGCTCCTACGAGCAGTACTTC. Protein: CASSLPQSSYEQYF.

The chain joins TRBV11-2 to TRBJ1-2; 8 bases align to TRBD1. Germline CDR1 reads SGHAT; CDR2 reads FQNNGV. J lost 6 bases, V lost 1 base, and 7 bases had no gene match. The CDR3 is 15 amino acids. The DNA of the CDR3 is TGTGCCAGCAGCTTAGGCACTCGGACAGGGCATGGCTACACCTTC. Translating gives CASSLGTRTGHGYTF.

The CDR3 region is CASSPISEAAATF. The CDR3 nucleotides are TGTGCCAGCTCACCGATTTCCGAGGCGGCTGCCACCTTC. This sequence joins TRBV18 and TRBJ1-2; D not resolved. The germline gives CDR1 KGHSH, CDR2 LQKENI. The CDR3 has 13 amino acids. Trimming cost V 3 bases and J 13 bases, with 18 bases left between them.

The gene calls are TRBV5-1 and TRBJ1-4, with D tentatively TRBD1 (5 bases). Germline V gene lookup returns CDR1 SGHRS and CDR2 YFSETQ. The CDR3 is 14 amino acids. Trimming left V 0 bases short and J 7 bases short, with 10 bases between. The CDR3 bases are TGCGCCAGCAGCTTGGAACGGAGGGGTGAAAAACTGTTTTTT. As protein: CASSLERRGEKLFF. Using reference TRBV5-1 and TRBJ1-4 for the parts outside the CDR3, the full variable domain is KAGVTQTPRYLIKTRGQQVTLSCSPISGHRSVSWYQQTPGQGLQFLFEYFSETQRNKGNFPGRFSGRQFSNSRSEMNVSTLELGDSALYLCASSLERRGEKLFFGSGTQLSVL.

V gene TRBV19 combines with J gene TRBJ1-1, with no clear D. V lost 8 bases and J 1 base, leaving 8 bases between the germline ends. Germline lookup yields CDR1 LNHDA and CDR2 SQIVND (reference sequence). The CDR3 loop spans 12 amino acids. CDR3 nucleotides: TGTGCCAGTGTAGGAGAGAACACTGAAGCTTTCTTT. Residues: CASVGENTEAFF.

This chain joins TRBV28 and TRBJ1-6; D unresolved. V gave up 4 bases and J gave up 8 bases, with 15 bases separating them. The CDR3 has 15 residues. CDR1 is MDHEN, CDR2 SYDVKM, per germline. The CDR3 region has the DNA TGTGCCAGCAGTTCGCTCGGGAGTACCCATTCACCCCTCCACTTT. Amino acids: CASSSLGSTHSPLHF.

This CDR3 is CASTPTGMQGYTF. Written as DNA, the CDR3 is TGTGCCAGTACCCCAACAGGGATGCAAGGCTACACCTTC. V and J are TRBV19 and TRBJ1-2, with a tentative D call TRBD1 (6 bases). This CDR3 has 13 residues. With 7 bases removed from V and 8 bases from J, the gap between germline ends came to 17 bases. Germline V gene lookup returns CDR1 LNHDA and CDR2 SQIVND (reference sequence).

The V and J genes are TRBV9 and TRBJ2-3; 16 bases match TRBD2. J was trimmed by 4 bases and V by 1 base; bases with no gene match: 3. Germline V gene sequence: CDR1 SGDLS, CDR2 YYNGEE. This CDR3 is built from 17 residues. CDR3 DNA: TGTGCCAGCAGCGTATGGGGACTAGCGGGAGGGCCAGATACGCAGTATTTT. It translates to CASSVWGLAGGPDTQYF.

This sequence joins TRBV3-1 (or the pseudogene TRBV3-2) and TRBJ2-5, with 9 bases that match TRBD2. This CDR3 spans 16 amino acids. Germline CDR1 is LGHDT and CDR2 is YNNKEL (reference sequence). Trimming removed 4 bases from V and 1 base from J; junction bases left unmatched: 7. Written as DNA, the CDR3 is TGTGCCAGCAGCCTTGTCTTGACTAGCGGCCAAGAGACCCAGTACTTC. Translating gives CASSLVLTSGQETQYF.

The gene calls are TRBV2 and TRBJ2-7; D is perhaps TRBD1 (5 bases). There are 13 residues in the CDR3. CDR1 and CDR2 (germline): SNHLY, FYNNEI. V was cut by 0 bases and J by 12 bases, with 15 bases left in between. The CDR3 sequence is CASSEAKVGQRYF. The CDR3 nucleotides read TGTGCCAGCAGTGAAGCGAAGGTCGGACAACGGTACTTC.

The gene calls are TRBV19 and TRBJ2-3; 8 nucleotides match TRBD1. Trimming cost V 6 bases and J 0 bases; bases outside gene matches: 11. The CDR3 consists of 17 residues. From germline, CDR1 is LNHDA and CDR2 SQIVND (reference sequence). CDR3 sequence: CASRRSPTGASTDTQYF. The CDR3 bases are TGTGCCAGTAGGCGAAGCCCGACAGGGGCGAGCACAGATACGCAGTATTTT.

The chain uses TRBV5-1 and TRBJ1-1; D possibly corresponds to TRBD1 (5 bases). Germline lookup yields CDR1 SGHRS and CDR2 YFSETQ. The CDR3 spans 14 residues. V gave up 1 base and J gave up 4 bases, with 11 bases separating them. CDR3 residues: CASSLWAGGTEAFF. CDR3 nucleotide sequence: TGCGCCAGCAGCTTGTGGGCCGGGGGCACTGAAGCTTTCTTT.

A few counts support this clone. The CDR3, as DNA: TGTGCCAGCGTAGTAGACAGAGATCAGCCCCAGCATTTT. This sequence encodes CASVVDRDQPQHF. The chain links TRBV28 to TRBJ1-5, with a tentative D call TRBD1 (5 bases). This CDR3 is 13 amino acids long. V lost 8 bases and J lost 5, with 13 bases in between. In germline, CDR1 is MDHEN, CDR2 SYDVKM.

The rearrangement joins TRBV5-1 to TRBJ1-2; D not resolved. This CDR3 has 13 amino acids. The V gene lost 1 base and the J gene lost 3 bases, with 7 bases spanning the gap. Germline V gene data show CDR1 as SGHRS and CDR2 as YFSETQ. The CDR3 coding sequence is TGCGCCAGCAGCTTGAACCAGGACTATGGCTACACCTTC. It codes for CASSLNQDYGYTF.

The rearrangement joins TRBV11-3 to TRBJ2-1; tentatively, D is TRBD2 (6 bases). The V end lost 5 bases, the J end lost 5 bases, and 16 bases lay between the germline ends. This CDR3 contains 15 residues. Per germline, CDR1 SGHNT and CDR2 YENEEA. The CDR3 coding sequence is TGTGCCAGCAGCACGGCGTGGAGCGGGCACAATGAGCAGTTCTTC. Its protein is CASSTAWSGHNEQFF.

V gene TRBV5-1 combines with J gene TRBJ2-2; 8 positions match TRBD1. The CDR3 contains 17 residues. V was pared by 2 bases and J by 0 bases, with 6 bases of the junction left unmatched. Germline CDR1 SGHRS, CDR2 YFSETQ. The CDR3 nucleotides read TGCGCCAGCAGCTTTGTCACGGGACAGGCGAACACCGGGGAGCTGTTTTTT. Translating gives CASSFVTGQANTGELFF.

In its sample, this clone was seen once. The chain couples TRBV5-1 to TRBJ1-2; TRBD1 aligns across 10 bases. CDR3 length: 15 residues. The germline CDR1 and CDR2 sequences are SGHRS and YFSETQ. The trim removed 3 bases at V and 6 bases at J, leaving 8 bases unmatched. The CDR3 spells CASSSGQGVVNGYTF. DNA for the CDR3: TGCGCCAGCAGCTCAGGACAGGGGGTTGTTAATGGCTACACCTTC.

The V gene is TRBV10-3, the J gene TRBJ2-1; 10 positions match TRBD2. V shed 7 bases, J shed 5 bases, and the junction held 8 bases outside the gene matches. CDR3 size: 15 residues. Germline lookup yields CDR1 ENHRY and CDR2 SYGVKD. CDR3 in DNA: TGTGCCATCACAGCGGGGACTAGCGTAGACAATGAGCAGTTCTTC. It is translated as CAITAGTSVDNEQFF.

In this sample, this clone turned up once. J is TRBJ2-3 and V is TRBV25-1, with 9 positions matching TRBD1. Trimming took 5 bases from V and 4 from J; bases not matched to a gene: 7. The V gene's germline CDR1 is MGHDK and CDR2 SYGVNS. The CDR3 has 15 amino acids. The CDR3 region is CASSPWDRAADTQYF. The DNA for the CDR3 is TGTGCCAGCAGTCCATGGGACAGGGCGGCAGATACGCAGTATTTT.

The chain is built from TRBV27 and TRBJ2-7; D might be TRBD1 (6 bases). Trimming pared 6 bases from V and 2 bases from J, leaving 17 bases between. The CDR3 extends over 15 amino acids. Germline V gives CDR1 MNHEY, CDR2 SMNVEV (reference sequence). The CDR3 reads CASRPSWGQTYEQYF. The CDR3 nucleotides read TGTGCCAGCAGGCCGTCCTGGGGACAAACCTACGAGCAGTACTTC.